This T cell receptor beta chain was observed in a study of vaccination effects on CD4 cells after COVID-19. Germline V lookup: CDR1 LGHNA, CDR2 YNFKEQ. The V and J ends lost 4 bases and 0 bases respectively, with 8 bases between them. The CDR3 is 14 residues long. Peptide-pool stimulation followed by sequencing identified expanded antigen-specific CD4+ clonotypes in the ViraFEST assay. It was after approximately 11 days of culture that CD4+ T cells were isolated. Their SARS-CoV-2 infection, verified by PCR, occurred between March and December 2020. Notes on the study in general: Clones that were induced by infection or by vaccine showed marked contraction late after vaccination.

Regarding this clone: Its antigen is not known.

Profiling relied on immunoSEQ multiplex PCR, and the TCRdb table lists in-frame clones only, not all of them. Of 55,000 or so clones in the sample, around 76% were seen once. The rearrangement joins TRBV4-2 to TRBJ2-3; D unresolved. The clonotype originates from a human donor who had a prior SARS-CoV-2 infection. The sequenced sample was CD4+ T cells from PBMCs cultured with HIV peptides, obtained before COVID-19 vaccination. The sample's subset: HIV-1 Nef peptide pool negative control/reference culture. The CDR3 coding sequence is TGTGCCAGCAGCCGCGTTAGTAGCACAGATACGCAGTATTTT. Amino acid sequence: CASSRVSSTDTQYF.